This passage covers 21 T cell receptor beta chains from one sample sequenced in a study of OX40 agonist ivuxolimab in advanced cancers. TCRdb's table, derived via immunoSEQ multiplex PCR, lists solely in-frame clones and lacks some. The sample contains some 49,000 clones, roughly nine tenths of which appear only once. The material was CD4+ or CD8+ T cells sorted from blood, obtained in a trial of the OX40 agonist ivuxolimab. These receptor sequences come from an adult with an advanced solid tumor such as melanoma, head and neck, liver or kidney cancer.

The CDR3 here is CASISPAQRDTGELFF. The DNA for the CDR3 is TGTGCCAGCATCTCCCCCGCTCAGCGCGACACCGGGGAGCTGTTTTTT. The chain joins TRBV7-9 to TRBJ2-2; D gene unclear. V was trimmed by 7 bases and J by 3 bases, leaving 18 bases between them. This CDR3 spans 16 amino acids. Looked up from germline, CDR1 is SEHNR and CDR2 is FQNEAQ (reference sequence).

This clone was seen a handful of times. The CDR3 loop reads CASSQGQKYSPLHF. CDR3 nucleotide sequence: TGTGCCAGCAGTCAAGGTCAGAAGTATTCACCCCTCCACTTT. The chain carries TRBV7-3 and TRBJ1-6; no clear D gene. This CDR3 has 14 amino acids. CDR1 SGHTA and CDR2 FQGTGA come from the germline V gene. V was shortened by 6 bases and J by 8 bases, with 14 bases between the two germline ends.

This chain joins TRBV7-2 and TRBJ2-7, with 7 bases fitting TRBD1. The germline CDR1 and CDR2 sequences are SGHTA and FQGNSA. V trimming: 3 bases; J trimming: 12 bases; junction bases outside the gene matches: 11. The CDR3 spans 13 residues. CDR3 in DNA: TGTGCCAGCAGCTTCTACGGACAGGCAATGGCGTACTTC. It yields the protein CASSFYGQAMAYF.

V and J are TRBV6-6 and TRBJ1-4, with D tentatively TRBD1 (5 bases). CDR1 is MNHNY, CDR2 SVGAGI, per germline (reference sequence). The CDR3 has 14 amino acids. V was shortened by 5 bases and J by 4 bases, with 11 bases between the two germline ends. The CDR3 nucleotides are TGTGCCAGCAGTAGGGACGGAGTTAATGAAAAACTGTTTTTT. Protein product: CASSRDGVNEKLFF.

The rearrangement joins TRBV10-3 to TRBJ2-7, with 9 bases that match TRBD1. In germline, CDR1 is ENHRY, CDR2 SYGVKD. The CDR3 extends over 15 amino acids. The V segment lost 4 bases and the J segment 6 bases; nucleotides outside the gene matches: 10. The CDR3 nucleotides read TGTGCCATCAGTGGGAGACAGGGGGAATTCAGCGAGCAGTACTTC. Translating it yields CAISGRQGEFSEQYF.

The gene calls are TRBV18 and TRBJ2-3, with 7 bases aligning to TRBD1. The CDR3 spans 16 residues. V shed 2 bases and J 4 bases; nucleotides not matched to a gene: 9. In germline, CDR1 is KGHSH, CDR2 LQKENI. The CDR3 is CASSPSSRQGADTQYF. CDR3 nucleotides: TGTGCCAGCTCACCATCCTCGAGACAGGGTGCAGATACGCAGTATTTT.

V usage is TRBV7-8 and J usage is TRBJ2-7, with D possibly being TRBD1 (6 bases). The germline gives CDR1 SGHVS, CDR2 FQNEAQ. The CDR3 loop spans 14 amino acids. The ends were cut back, 1 base at V and 0 bases at J, with 7 bases in the middle. The CDR3 reads CASSLEDSSYEQYF. CDR3 nucleotides: TGTGCCAGCAGCTTAGAGGACAGCTCCTACGAGCAGTACTTC.

The rearrangement uses TRBV19 and TRBJ1-3; D is possibly TRBD1 (5 bases). The CDR3 contains 14 residues. Per germline, CDR1 LNHDA and CDR2 SQIVND (reference sequence). Trimming removed 8 bases at V and 1 base at J, with 12 bases between. The DNA of the CDR3 is TGTGCCAGTTTGGGACGGGGATCTGGAAACACCATATATTTT. This translates into CASLGRGSGNTIYF.

The rearrangement uses TRBV7-9 and TRBJ1-1; the D gene is possibly TRBD1 (6 bases). The germline V and J ends were trimmed by 1 base and 0 bases, with 6 bases remaining between them. The CDR3 totals 14 residues. CDR1 is SEHNR and CDR2 is FQNEAQ in the germline V gene (reference sequence). The CDR3 region has the DNA TGTGCCAGCAGCTTAGACAGGGTGAACACTGAAGCTTTCTTT. Translating it yields CASSLDRVNTEAFF.

The CDR3 DNA sequence: TGTGCCACCAGCAGGGACAGGGTGTCCTACGAGCAGTACTTC. This encodes CATSRDRVSYEQYF. This sequence joins TRBV15 and TRBJ2-7; 8 bases agree with TRBD1. After removal of 3 bases from V and 1 base from J, the junction contained 2 bases not matched to a gene. This CDR3 has 14 residues. Per germline, CDR1 LNHNV and CDR2 YYDKDF (reference sequence).

The chain combines TRBV4-3 with TRBJ2-7; no reliable D call. Germline-derived CDR1 and CDR2 are LGHNA and YSLEER. The V end was cut by 0 bases, the J end by 4 bases, with 13 bases between. The CDR3 runs to 15 residues. CDR3 sequence (DNA): TGCGCCAGCAGCCAAGATCGGGTGTCGCCGTACGAGCAGTACTTC. It yields the protein CASSQDRVSPYEQYF.

The V gene is TRBV19, the J gene TRBJ2-7; tentative D call: TRBD2 (5 bases). The CDR3 has 15 residues. V shed 4 bases and J shed 0 bases, with 13 bases lying between them. Germline CDR1 LNHDA, CDR2 SQIVND (reference sequence). The CDR3 protein is CASSTQGRGSYEQYF. DNA of the CDR3: TGTGCCAGTAGTACGCAAGGACGGGGCTCCTACGAGCAGTACTTC.

V gene TRBV2 combines with J gene TRBJ2-5; a possible D gene is TRBD1 (5 bases). With the DNA end fitting TRBJ2-7 better, the J assignment may be wrong. The CDR3 is 13 amino acids. Germline V gene sequence: CDR1 SNHLY, CDR2 FYNNEI. The CDR3 region has the DNA TGTGCCAGCAGGGGAAGGGGCATCTACGAGCAGTACTTC. This gives the protein CASRGRGIYEQYF.

This clone was recorded once. V gene TRBV6-1 combines with J gene TRBJ1-1; 8 positions match TRBD1. V lost 8 bases and J lost 5; bases outside the gene matches: 13. The CDR3 runs to 15 residues. The germline V gene encodes CDR1 MNHNS and CDR2 SASEGT. The CDR3 DNA reads as TGTGCCAGCGGCCTCGGGACAGGACTGAGAACTGAAGCTTTCTTT. Translated: CASGLGTGLRTEAFF.

This sequence joins TRBV11-2 and TRBJ2-7; the D gene is possibly TRBD1 (5 bases). CDR1 is SGHAT, CDR2 FQNNGV, per germline. The CDR3 is 13 residues long. With 1 base removed from V and 2 bases from J, the gap between germline ends came to 6 bases. The CDR3 nucleotides read TGTGCCAGCAGCTTAGTAGGGGCCTACGAGCAGTACTTC. As protein: CASSLVGAYEQYF.

This chain connects TRBV11-2 to TRBJ2-2; D is undetermined. Germline V gene lookup returns CDR1 SGHAT and CDR2 FQNNGV. V lost 4 bases and J 5 bases, leaving 14 bases between the germline ends. The CDR3 is made up of 15 amino acids. The CDR3 DNA reads as TGTGCCAGCAGCTCTCCGGGCCAAACGACCGGGGAGCTGTTTTTT. This sequence encodes CASSSPGQTTGELFF.

The chain combines TRBV7-2 with TRBJ1-2; tentatively, D is TRBD1 (6 bases). Looked up from germline, CDR1 is SGHTA and CDR2 is FQGNSA. The V end was cut by 1 base, the J end by 7 bases, with 13 bases between. The CDR3 is made up of 14 amino acids. This chain's CDR3 is CASSLEAGAGGYTF. CDR3 sequence (DNA): TGTGCCAGCAGCTTAGAGGCGGGGGCTGGTGGCTACACCTTC.

The chain employs TRBV5-1 and TRBJ1-3; 9 bases map to TRBD1. With 4 bases clipped from V and 4 bases from J, the junction kept 6 bases outside the gene matches. CDR1 and CDR2 (germline): SGHRS, YFSETQ. The CDR3 runs 15 residues. The CDR3 DNA is TGCGCCAGCAGCCCTGGGACAGGGAGGGGAAACACCATATATTTT. Amino acids: CASSPGTGRGNTIYF.

The genes are TRBV27 and TRBJ1-1; no clear D. V gave up 7 bases and J gave up 1 base, with 10 bases separating them. Germline V gives CDR1 MNHEY, CDR2 SMNVEV (reference sequence). This CDR3 contains 13 residues. The CDR3 is CASNGMTNTEAFF. The CDR3 DNA reads as TGTGCCAGCAACGGGATGACGAACACTGAAGCTTTCTTT.

The chain employs TRBV7-8 and TRBJ2-5; D not certain. Germline CDR1 is SGHVS and CDR2 is FQNEAQ. Trimming shortened V by 4 bases and J by 2 bases, and 5 bases separated the two germline ends. This CDR3 spans 12 amino acids. The CDR3 loop is CASSSLQETQYF. The CDR3 coding sequence is TGTGCCAGCAGCTCCCTGCAAGAGACCCAGTACTTC.

The rearrangement joins TRBV5-6 to TRBJ1-1, with unresolved D. The CDR3 covers 13 residues. V was clipped by 0 bases and J by 1 base, with 4 bases between them. CDR1 and CDR2 from the germline V gene are SGHDT and YYEEEE. CDR3: CASSLGENTEAFF. In nucleotides, the CDR3 is TGTGCCAGCAGCTTGGGGGAGAACACTGAAGCTTTCTTT.